Below, 2 T cell receptor beta chains from the same sample are listed, as sequenced in a study of graft-versus-host responses after intestinal transplantation. No antigens are known for them. TCRdb keeps only in-frame clones here, not all; method: immunoSEQ multiplex PCR. Found here are over 100,000 clones, approximately 95% of them singletons; the top ten hold 2.5% to 3.5%. This specimen consisted of unstimulated CD8+ T cells sorted from spleen or lymph node cells, obtained before intestinal transplant. The receptors were gathered from a human donor who received an intestinal transplant.

This chain uses TRBV5-6 with TRBJ2-1; possibly TRBD1 or TRBD2 for D (5 bases each). Germline V gene lookup returns CDR1 SGHDT and CDR2 YYEEEE. V was trimmed by 3 bases and J by 3 bases, leaving 10 bases between them. The CDR3 runs to 14 residues. The CDR3 bases are TGTGCCAGCAGCTCCGGGACCATCTACAATGAGCAGTTCTTC. It encodes CASSSGTIYNEQFF.

The gene calls are TRBV28 and TRBJ2-5, with 10 nucleotides matching TRBD1. The CDR3 extends over 16 amino acids. The junction had 2 bases not matched to a gene; V was cut back by 1 base and J by 0 bases. Per germline, CDR1 MDHEN and CDR2 SYDVKM. In nucleotides, the CDR3 is TGTGCCAGCAGTTTATACGGGACAGGGGACCAAGAGACCCAGTACTTC. It codes for CASSLYGTGDQETQYF.